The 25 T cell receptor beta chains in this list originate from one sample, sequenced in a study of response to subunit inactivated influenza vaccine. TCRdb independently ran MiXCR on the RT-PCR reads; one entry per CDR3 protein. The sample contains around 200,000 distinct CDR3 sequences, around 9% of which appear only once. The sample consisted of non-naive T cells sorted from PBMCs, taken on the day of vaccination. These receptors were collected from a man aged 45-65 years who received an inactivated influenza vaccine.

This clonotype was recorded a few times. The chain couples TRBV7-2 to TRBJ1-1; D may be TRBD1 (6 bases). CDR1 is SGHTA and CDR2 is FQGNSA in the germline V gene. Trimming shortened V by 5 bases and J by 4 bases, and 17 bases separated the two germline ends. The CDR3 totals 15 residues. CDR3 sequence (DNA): TGTGCCAGCAGCATCCGGACAGCTTCGGGCACTGAAGCTTTCTTT. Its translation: CASSIRTASGTEAFF.

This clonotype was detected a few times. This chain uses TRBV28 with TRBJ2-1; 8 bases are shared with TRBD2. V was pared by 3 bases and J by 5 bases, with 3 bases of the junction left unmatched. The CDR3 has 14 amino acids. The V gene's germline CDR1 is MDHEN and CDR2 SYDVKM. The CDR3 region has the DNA TGTGCCAGCAGTTTCACTAGCGGCGACAATGAGCAGTTCTTC. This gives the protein CASSFTSGDNEQFF.

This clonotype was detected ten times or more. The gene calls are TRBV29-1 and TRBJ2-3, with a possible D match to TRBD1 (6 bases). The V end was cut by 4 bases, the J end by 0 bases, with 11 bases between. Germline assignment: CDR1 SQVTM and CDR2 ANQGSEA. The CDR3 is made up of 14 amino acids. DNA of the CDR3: TGCAGCGTTGTGGGGGACATAAGCACAGATACGCAGTATTTT. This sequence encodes CSVVGDISTDTQYF.

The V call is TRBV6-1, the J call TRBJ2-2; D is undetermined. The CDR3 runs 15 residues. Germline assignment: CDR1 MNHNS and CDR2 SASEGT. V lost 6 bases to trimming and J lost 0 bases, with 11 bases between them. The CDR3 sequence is CASRWYSTNTGELFF. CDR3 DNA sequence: TGTGCCAGCAGATGGTACAGCACGAACACCGGGGAGCTGTTTTTT.

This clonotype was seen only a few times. In DNA, the CDR3 is TGTGCCAGCAGTCCGGTGCCGGGCGAGCAGTACTTC. This translates into CASSPVPGEQYF. The V call is TRBV28, the J call TRBJ2-7; D remains ambiguous. The CDR3 has 12 amino acids. Trimming took 5 bases from V and 6 from J, leaving 11 bases between them. Germline CDR1 is MDHEN and CDR2 is SYDVKM.

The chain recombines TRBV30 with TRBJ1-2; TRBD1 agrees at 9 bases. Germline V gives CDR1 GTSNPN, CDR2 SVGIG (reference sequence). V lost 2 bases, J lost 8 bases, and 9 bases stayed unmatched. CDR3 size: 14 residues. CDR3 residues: CAWSNPGQGFGYTF. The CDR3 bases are TGTGCCTGGAGTAACCCGGGACAGGGATTCGGCTACACCTTC.

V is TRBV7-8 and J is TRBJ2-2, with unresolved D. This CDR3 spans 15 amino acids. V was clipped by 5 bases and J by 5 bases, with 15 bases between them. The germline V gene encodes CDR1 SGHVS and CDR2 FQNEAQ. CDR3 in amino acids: CASSLRQEKTGELFF. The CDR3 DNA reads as TGTGCCAGCAGCCTACGACAAGAGAAGACCGGGGAGCTGTTTTTT.

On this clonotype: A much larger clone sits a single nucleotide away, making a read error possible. The CDR3 sequence: CAIGLEAYNEQFF. In nucleotides, the CDR3 is TGTGCCATCGGGCTGGAGGCCTACAATGAGCAGTTCTTC. The rearrangement links TRBV10-3 to TRBJ2-1; maybe TRBD2 (5 bases). CDR1 and CDR2 from the germline V gene are ENHRY and SYGVKD. The CDR3 has 13 amino acids. The V end lost 8 bases, the J end lost 2 bases, and 10 bases lay between the germline ends.

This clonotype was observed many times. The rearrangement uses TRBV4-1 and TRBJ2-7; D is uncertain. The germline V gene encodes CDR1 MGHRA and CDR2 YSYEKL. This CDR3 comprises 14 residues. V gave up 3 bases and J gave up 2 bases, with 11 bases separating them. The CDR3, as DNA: TGCGCCAGCAGCCAGTCCCTTGGGGCCTACGAGCAGTACTTC. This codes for CASSQSLGAYEQYF.

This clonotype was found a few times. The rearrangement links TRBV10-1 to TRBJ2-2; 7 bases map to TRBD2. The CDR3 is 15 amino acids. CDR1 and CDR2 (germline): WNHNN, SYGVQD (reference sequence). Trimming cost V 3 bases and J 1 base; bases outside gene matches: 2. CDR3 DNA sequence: TGCGCCAGCAGTGAACTAGCGATGAACACCGGGGAGCTGTTTTTT. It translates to CASSELAMNTGELFF.

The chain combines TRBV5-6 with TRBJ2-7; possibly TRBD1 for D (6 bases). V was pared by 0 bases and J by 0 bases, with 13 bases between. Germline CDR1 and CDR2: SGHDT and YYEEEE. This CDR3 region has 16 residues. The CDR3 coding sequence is TGTGCCAGCAGCTTGGTTGGGACAACGAGCTCCTACGAGCAGTACTTC. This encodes CASSLVGTTSSYEQYF.

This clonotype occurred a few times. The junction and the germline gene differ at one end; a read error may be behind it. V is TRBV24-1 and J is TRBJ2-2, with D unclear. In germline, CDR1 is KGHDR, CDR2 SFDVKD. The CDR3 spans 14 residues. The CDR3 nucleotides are TGTGCCACCACGTCAGACACGAATACCGGGGAGCTGTTTTTT. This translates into CATTSDTNTGELFF.

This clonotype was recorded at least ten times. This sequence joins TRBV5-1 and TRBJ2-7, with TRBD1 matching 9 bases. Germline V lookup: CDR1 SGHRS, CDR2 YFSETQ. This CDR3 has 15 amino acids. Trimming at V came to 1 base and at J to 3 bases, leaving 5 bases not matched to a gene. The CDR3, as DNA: TGCGCCAGCAGCTTGCTGGGACAGGGAAGCTACGAGCAGTACTTC. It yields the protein CASSLLGQGSYEQYF.

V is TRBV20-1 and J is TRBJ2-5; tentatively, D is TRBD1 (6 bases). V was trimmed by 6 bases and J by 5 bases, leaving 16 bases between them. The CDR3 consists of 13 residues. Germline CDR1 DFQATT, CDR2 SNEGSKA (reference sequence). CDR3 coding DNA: TGCAGTGCAGGGGGATCCGGGACGGAGACCCAGTACTTC. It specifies CSAGGSGTETQYF.

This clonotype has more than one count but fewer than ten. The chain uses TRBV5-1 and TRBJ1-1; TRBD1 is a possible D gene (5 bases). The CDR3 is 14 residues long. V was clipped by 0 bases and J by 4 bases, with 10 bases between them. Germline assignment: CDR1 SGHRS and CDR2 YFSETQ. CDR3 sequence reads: CASSLESGATEAFF. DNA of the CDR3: TGCGCCAGCAGCTTGGAGAGCGGGGCCACTGAAGCTTTCTTT. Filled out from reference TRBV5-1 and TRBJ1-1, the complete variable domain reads KAGVTQTPRYLIKTRGQQVTLSCSPISGHRSVSWYQQTPGQGLQFLFEYFSETQRNKGNFPGRFSGRQFSNSRSEMNVSTLELGDSALYLCASSLESGATEAFFGQGTRLTVV.

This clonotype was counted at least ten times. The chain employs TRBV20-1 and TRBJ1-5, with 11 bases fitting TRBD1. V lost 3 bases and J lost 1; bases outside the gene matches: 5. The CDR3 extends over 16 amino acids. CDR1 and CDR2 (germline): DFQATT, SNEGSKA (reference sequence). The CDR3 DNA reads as TGCAGTGCTAGGCCCGGGACAGGGGGGAGCAATCAGCCCCAGCATTTT. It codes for CSARPGTGGSNQPQHF.

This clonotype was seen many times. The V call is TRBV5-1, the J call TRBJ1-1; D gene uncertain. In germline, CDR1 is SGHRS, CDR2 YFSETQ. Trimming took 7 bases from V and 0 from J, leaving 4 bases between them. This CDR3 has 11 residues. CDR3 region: CASRMNTEAFF. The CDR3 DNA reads TGCGCCAGCCGCATGAACACTGAAGCTTTCTTT. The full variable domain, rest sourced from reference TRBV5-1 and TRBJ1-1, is KAGVTQTPRYLIKTRGQQVTLSCSPISGHRSVSWYQQTPGQGLQFLFEYFSETQRNKGNFPGRFSGRQFSNSRSEMNVSTLELGDSALYLCASRMNTEAFFGQGTRLTVV.

CDR3 region: CASSPRETGTNEKLFF. The CDR3, as DNA: TGTGCCAGCAGTCCAAGAGAGACAGGAACTAATGAAAAACTGTTTTTT. The rearrangement joins TRBV12-3 or TRBV12-4 to TRBJ1-4; tentative D call: TRBD1 (6 bases). CDR3 length: 16 amino acids. V was shortened by 5 bases and J by 1 base, with 14 bases between the two germline ends.

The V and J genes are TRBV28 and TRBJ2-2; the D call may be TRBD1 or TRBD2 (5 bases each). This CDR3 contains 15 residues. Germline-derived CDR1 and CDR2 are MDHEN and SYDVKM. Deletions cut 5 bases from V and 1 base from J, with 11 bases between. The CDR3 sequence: CASSPGRRNTGELFF. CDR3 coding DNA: TGTGCCAGCAGTCCGGGACGGCGGAACACCGGGGAGCTGTTTTTT.

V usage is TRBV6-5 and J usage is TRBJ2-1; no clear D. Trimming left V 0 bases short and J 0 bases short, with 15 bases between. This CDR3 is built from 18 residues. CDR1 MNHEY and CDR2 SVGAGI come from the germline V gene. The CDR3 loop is CASSYSVGVELSYNEQFF. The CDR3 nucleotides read TGTGCCAGCAGTTACTCGGTGGGTGTGGAGCTCTCCTACAATGAGCAGTTCTTC.

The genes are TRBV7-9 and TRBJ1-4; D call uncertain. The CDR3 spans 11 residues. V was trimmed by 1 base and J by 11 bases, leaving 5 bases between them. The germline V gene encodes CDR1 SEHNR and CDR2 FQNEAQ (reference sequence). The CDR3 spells CASSLGPKLFF. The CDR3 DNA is TGTGCCAGCAGCTTAGGTCCCAAACTGTTTTTT.

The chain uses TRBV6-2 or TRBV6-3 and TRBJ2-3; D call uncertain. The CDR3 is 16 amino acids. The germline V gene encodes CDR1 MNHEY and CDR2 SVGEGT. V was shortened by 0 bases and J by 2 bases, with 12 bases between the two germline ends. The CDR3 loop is CASSYSMFGVTDTQYF. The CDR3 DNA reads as TGTGCCAGCAGTTACTCGATGTTCGGAGTCACAGATACGCAGTATTTT.

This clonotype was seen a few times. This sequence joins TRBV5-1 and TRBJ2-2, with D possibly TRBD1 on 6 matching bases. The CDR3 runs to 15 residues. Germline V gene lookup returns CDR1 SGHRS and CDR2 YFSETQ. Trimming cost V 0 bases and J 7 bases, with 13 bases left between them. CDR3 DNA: TGCGCCAGCAGCTTGGCCGCAGGGGATAGCGGGGAGCTGTTTTTT. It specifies CASSLAAGDSGELFF.

For the CDR3, the DNA is TGTGCCAGCAGCTTGGAGGACAGGGGGAACTACAATGAGCAGTTCTTC. Its translation: CASSLEDRGNYNEQFF. This chain links TRBV5-5 with TRBJ2-1; 10 nucleotides match TRBD1. V lost 0 bases, J lost 3 bases, and 3 bases stayed unmatched. Per the germline V gene, CDR1 is SGHKS and CDR2 is YYEKEE (reference sequence). The CDR3 runs 16 residues. Based on the CDR3 plus reference TRBV5-5 and TRBJ2-1, the full variable domain is DAGVTQSPTHLIKTRGQQVTLRCSPISGHKSVSWYQQVLGQGPQFIFQYYEKEERGRGNFPDRFSARQFPNYSSELNVNALLLGDSALYLCASSLEDRGNYNEQFFGPGTRLTVL.

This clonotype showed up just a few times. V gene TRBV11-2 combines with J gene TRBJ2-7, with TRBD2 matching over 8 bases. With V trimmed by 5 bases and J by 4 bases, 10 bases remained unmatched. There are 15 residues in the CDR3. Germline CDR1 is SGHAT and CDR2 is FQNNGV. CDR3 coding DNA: TGTGCCAGCAGCCGGTTAGCGGGGAGAGCGTACGAGCAGTACTTC. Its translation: CASSRLAGRAYEQYF.